The present T cell receptor (beta chain) was sequenced within a study of blood T cells in healthy people across ages. The study, taken as a whole, reports: The study found more naive CD4+ cells and higher diversity in long-lived than aged donors. Diversity estimated from one million T cells was considered an underestimate. Naive T cell percentage by flow cytometry tracked strongly with beta diversity.

This clonotype was counted a few times. Its antigen is as yet unknown. A J-beta primer mix and a sample-barcoded 5' primer were used in a second PCR of roughly 7 to 12 cycles. Researchers report that a template-switch adaptor with 12 random nucleotides tagged each cDNA molecule. TCRdb redid the calling of the 5' RACE reads with MiXCR, one entry per CDR3 protein. The repertoire holds about 1.7 million distinct CDR3 sequences, with approximately 28% as singletons. This CDR3 region has 14 residues. Germline V gene data show CDR1 as SGHTA and CDR2 as FQGNSA. V lost 5 bases to trimming and J lost 3 bases, with 14 bases between them.

This clonotype was sampled from a woman in her twenties or thirties in good health. Sequencing input: blood. The rearrangement uses TRBV7-2 and TRBJ2-7; a weak D match, TRBD2 (6 bases). The CDR3 region has the DNA TGTGCCAGCAGCCTCCCCCTGGGGGGCTACGAGCAGTACTTC. It is translated as CASSLPLGGYEQYF.